One sample yielded the 4 T cell receptor beta chains listed below, sequenced in a study of cytomegalovirus exposure and HLA in healthy donors. With 60 Vbeta and 13 Jbeta primers, the PCR was carried out. Data came from immunoSEQ multiplex PCR; TCRdb stores just in-frame clones and leaves some out. This table has fewer than 150,000 clones, around 66% appearing once. Specimen: PBMCs. The source of these receptors is a young man in good health and CMV-seropositive.

The rearrangement joins TRBV7-9 to TRBJ1-5; D may be TRBD1 (5 bases). V was pared by 5 bases and J by 6 bases, with 17 bases between. CDR3 length: 15 residues. From germline, CDR1 is SEHNR and CDR2 FQNEAQ (reference sequence). The CDR3 sequence is CASSRGTDQGQPQHF. CDR3 in DNA: TGTGCCAGCAGCCGCGGGACGGATCAGGGTCAGCCCCAGCATTTT.

The chain combines TRBV6-6 with TRBJ1-5, with D uncertain. Between the trimmed V and J ends, which lost 6 bases and 0 bases, there was a span of 6 bases. Germline V gene data show CDR1 as MNHNY and CDR2 as SVGAGI (reference sequence). The CDR3 has 13 amino acids. The CDR3 is CASRIDSNQPQHF. In nucleotides, the CDR3 is TGTGCCAGCAGAATAGATAGCAATCAGCCCCAGCATTTT.

V gene TRBV27 combines with J gene TRBJ1-2; no clear D gene. The ends were cut back, 6 bases at V and 3 bases at J, with 8 bases in the middle. The CDR3 extends over 12 amino acids. From germline, CDR1 is MNHEY and CDR2 SMNVEV (reference sequence). CDR3 amino acids: CASSGGYYGYTF. CDR3 DNA sequence: TGTGCCAGCAGCGGCGGTTACTATGGCTACACCTTC.

This chain links TRBV2 with TRBJ2-3; 10 bases map to TRBD2. This CDR3 spans 14 amino acids. V shed 11 bases, J shed 5 bases, and the junction held 10 bases outside the gene matches. Germline V gene data show CDR1 as SNHLY and CDR2 as FYNNEI. CDR3 loop: CAGERGGVLDTQYF. CDR3 nucleotide sequence: TGTGCCGGGGAGCGGGGGGGCGTATTAGATACGCAGTATTTT. Variable domain in full (rest from reference TRBV2 and TRBJ2-3): EPEVTQTPSHQVTQMGQEVILRCVPISNHLYFYWYRQILGQKVEFLVSFYNNEISEKSEIFDDQFSVERPDGSNFTLKIRSTKLEDSAMYFCAGERGGVLDTQYFGPGTRLTVL.